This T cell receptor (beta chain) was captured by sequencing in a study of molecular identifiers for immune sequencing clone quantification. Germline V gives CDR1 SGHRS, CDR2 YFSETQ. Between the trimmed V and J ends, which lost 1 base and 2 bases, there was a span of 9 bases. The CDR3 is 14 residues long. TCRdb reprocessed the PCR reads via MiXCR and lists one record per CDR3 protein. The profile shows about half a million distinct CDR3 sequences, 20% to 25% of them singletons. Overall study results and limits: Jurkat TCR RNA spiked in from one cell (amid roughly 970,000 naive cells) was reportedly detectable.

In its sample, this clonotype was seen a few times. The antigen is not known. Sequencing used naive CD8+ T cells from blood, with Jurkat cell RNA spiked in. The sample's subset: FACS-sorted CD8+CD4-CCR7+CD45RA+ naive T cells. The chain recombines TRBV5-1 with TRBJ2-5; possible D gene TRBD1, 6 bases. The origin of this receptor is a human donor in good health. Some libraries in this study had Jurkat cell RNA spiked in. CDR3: CASSLRTVQETQYF. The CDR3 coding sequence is TGCGCCAGCAGCTTGAGGACAGTACAAGAGACCCAGTACTTC.